The 14 T cell receptor beta chains given below trace back to one sample, sequenced in a study of blood T cell repertoires in COVID-19. Libraries were prepared by immunoSEQ multiplex PCR; TCRdb keeps only in-frame clonotypes and omits some of them. Counted here are 90,000 to 100,000 clones, about 80% occurring once; the ten biggest clones make up roughly 4%. Sequencing was performed on peripheral blood. The receptors stem from a man aged 55 to 69 with acute or convalescent COVID-19.

The rearrangement links TRBV9 to TRBJ1-2; TRBD1 aligns across 7 bases. CDR3 length equals 15 residues. Germline-derived CDR1 and CDR2 are SGDLS and YYNGEE. V gave up 0 bases and J gave up 3 bases; unmatched junction bases: 5. The chain's CDR3 is CASSVGITGDYGYTF. CDR3 sequence (DNA): TGTGCCAGCAGCGTAGGAATCACAGGGGACTATGGCTACACCTTC.

This sequence joins TRBV4-1 and TRBJ2-1; D ambiguous. CDR3 length: 14 residues. V dropped 0 bases and J dropped 8 bases, with 11 bases sitting between them. CDR1 MGHRA and CDR2 YSYEKL come from the germline V gene. The CDR3 DNA is TGCGCCAGCAGCCAAGATCGGGTGAGAGATGAGCAGTTCTTC. This codes for CASSQDRVRDEQFF.

V is TRBV11-2 and J is TRBJ2-5, with 7 positions matching TRBD2. The CDR3 is made up of 15 amino acids. From germline, CDR1 is SGHAT and CDR2 FQNNGV. Trimming cost V 1 base and J 2 bases; bases outside gene matches: 4. The CDR3 bases are TGTGCCAGCAGCTTAGCACTAGCGCAACAAGAGACCCAGTACTTC. Translated, it gives CASSLALAQQETQYF.

This clone was seen only a few times. The chain couples TRBV18 to TRBJ1-1; D remains ambiguous. The ends were cut back, 6 bases at V and 8 bases at J, with 19 bases in the middle. This CDR3 comprises 14 residues. Germline CDR1 reads KGHSH; CDR2 reads LQKENI. CDR3 loop: CASSPPNEVGEAFF. Here the CDR3 DNA reads TGTGCCAGCTCCCCTCCTAATGAGGTTGGGGAAGCTTTCTTT.

The V call is TRBV10-3, the J call TRBJ2-3, with 12 bases matching TRBD2. V shed 7 bases, J shed 5 bases, and the junction held 10 bases outside the gene matches. The CDR3 sequence is 16 residues long. Germline CDR1 and CDR2: ENHRY and SYGVKD. CDR3 bases: TGTGCCATCAACCGAGGACTAGCGGGGACTGGAGATACGCAGTATTTT. Amino acids: CAINRGLAGTGDTQYF.

This chain uses TRBV6-5 with TRBJ1-5, with 7 bases that match TRBD1. The V gene end was trimmed by 7 bases and the J gene end by 4 bases; junction bases not matched to a gene: 7. Germline assignment: CDR1 MNHEY and CDR2 SVGAGI. The CDR3 is 14 amino acids. CDR3 residues: CASKKGQANQPQHF. CDR3 nucleotide sequence: TGTGCCAGCAAGAAAGGACAGGCTAATCAGCCCCAGCATTTT.

This sequence joins TRBV5-1 and TRBJ2-7; TRBD1 might be the D (6 bases). V was shortened by 5 bases and J by 5 bases, with 14 bases between the two germline ends. Germline V gene data show CDR1 as SGHRS and CDR2 as YFSETQ. The CDR3 covers 13 residues. The CDR3 is CASRTGEVDEQYF. CDR3 coding DNA: TGCGCCAGCAGGACAGGAGAGGTCGACGAGCAGTACTTC.

CDR3 protein: CASSYRGNQPQHF. CDR3 nucleotide sequence: TGTGCCAGCAGCTACAGGGGCAATCAGCCCCAGCATTTT. J is TRBJ1-5 and V is TRBV7-2; perhaps TRBD1 as D (6 bases). V lost 4 bases and J 2 bases, leaving 6 bases between the germline ends. The CDR3 has 13 residues. Per germline, CDR1 SGHTA and CDR2 FQGNSA.

The V call is TRBV6-5, the J call TRBJ2-5, with 11 bases identical to TRBD1. CDR1 is MNHEY, CDR2 SVGAGI, per germline. V was pared by 8 bases and J by 4 bases, with 6 bases of the junction left unmatched. This CDR3 has 14 amino acids. The CDR3 is CASGDRGLTETQYF. For the CDR3, the DNA is TGTGCCAGCGGGGACAGGGGGTTAACAGAGACCCAGTACTTC.

This clone was counted a single time. The genes are TRBV12-3 or TRBV12-4 and TRBJ1-2; D is uncertain. CDR3 length equals 12 residues. The germline V and J ends were trimmed by 6 bases and 8 bases, with 13 bases remaining between them. CDR3 in amino acids: CASSPTLRGYTF. The CDR3 nucleotides read TGTGCCAGCAGCCCCACGTTGCGAGGCTACACCTTC.

J is TRBJ1-6 and V is TRBV9, with D hard to call. This CDR3 is built from 15 residues. Per the germline V gene, CDR1 is SGDLS and CDR2 is YYNGEE. Trimming left V 0 bases short and J 10 bases short, with 14 bases between. The CDR3 nucleotides are TGTGCCAGCAGCGTAGGAGGCGGTAGAGGGTCACCCCTCCACTTT. Protein: CASSVGGGRGSPLHF. Based on the CDR3 plus reference TRBV9 and TRBJ1-6, the full variable domain is DSGVTQTPKHLITATGQRVTLRCSPRSGDLSVYWYQQSLDQGLQFLIQYYNGEERAKGNILERFSAQQFPDLHSELNLSSLELGDSALYFCASSVGGGRGSPLHFGNGTRLTVT.

V gene TRBV9 combines with J gene TRBJ2-2; D gene ambiguous. V was clipped by 0 bases and J by 6 bases, with 9 bases between them. This CDR3 is built from 14 residues. Germline V gives CDR1 SGDLS, CDR2 YYNGEE. As DNA, the CDR3 is TGTGCCAGCAGCGTAGCTGCTAATTCCGGGGAGCTGTTTTTT. Translation: CASSVAANSGELFF.

This chain uses TRBV7-2 with TRBJ2-1; 8 bases are shared with TRBD2. J was trimmed by 3 bases and V by 4 bases; bases with no gene match: 8. Germline values: CDR1 SGHTA, CDR2 FQGNSA. The CDR3 has 16 amino acids. DNA for the CDR3: TGTGCCAGCAGCTCGGGAGGGGGGAGGCTCTACAATGAGCAGTTCTTC. As protein: CASSSGGGRLYNEQFF.

The chain joins TRBV4-1 to TRBJ2-2, with 7 bases identical to TRBD1. With 1 base clipped from V and 6 bases from J, the junction kept 5 bases outside the gene matches. Per the germline V gene, CDR1 is MGHRA and CDR2 is YSYEKL. This CDR3 has 15 residues. The CDR3 loop reads CASSQGQGRAGELFF. The CDR3 nucleotides are TGCGCCAGCAGCCAAGGACAGGGTCGAGCCGGGGAGCTGTTTTTT.